Below, 5 T cell receptor beta chains from the same sample are listed, as sequenced in a study of cytomegalovirus exposure and HLA in healthy donors. The PCR made use of 60 Vbeta and 13 Jbeta primers. The repertoire was sequenced with immunoSEQ multiplex PCR; TCRdb's copy has only in-frame clones and lacks some. The sample has about 160,000 clones; the top ten hold approximately 2.3%. Material for sequencing was PBMCs. These receptors all stem from a man between 25 and 39 years old in good health and CMV-seronegative.

The chain uses TRBV7-9 and TRBJ1-1, with 9 bases identical to TRBD1. The V and J ends lost 5 bases and 6 bases, in that order; junction bases with no gene match: 4. Germline V lookup: CDR1 SEHNR, CDR2 FQNEAQ (reference sequence). The CDR3 loop spans 13 amino acids. CDR3 residues: CASSPGQGAEAFF. The CDR3 coding sequence is TGTGCCAGCAGCCCGGGACAGGGCGCTGAAGCTTTCTTT.

This sequence joins TRBV5-1 and TRBJ2-2; D perhaps matches TRBD2 (5 bases). The V and J ends lost 4 bases and 4 bases respectively, with 32 bases between them. Germline CDR1 SGHRS, CDR2 YFSETQ. The CDR3 has 21 amino acids. The CDR3 DNA follows: TGCGCCAGCAGCCAATCGAGCTTATTTTTCGCGAGGGCTTCGGGCACCGGGGAGCTGTTTTTT. It codes for CASSQSSLFFARASGTGELFF.

The gene calls are TRBV11-2 and TRBJ2-7; D is unresolved. V was cut by 5 bases and J by 0 bases, with 14 bases left in between. Germline V CDR1 and CDR2: SGHAT, FQNNGV. The CDR3 consists of 15 residues. The CDR3 DNA reads as TGTGCCAGCAGCCCTATGACTGGTAACTCCTACGAGCAGTACTTC. This codes for CASSPMTGNSYEQYF.

The J gene is TRBJ2-1, the V gene TRBV7-8; 9 positions match TRBD2. This CDR3 is 14 amino acids long. The germline CDR1 and CDR2 sequences are SGHVS and FQNEAQ. V shed 6 bases and J 8 bases; nucleotides not matched to a gene: 8. The CDR3 bases are TGTGCCAGCAGTCGTAGCGGGAGCGGTCATGAGCAGTTCTTC. The encoded protein is CASSRSGSGHEQFF.

This chain connects TRBV18 to TRBJ2-3; D is perhaps TRBD2 (7 bases). V lost 3 bases to trimming and J lost 5 bases, with 18 bases between them. The length of the CDR3 is 16 residues. Germline assignment: CDR1 KGHSH and CDR2 LQKENI. In nucleotides, the CDR3 is TGTGCCAGCTCACCCTCGAGGGGGAGGGCCGGAGATACGCAGTATTTT. Amino acid sequence: CASSPSRGRAGDTQYF.